These 11 T cell receptor beta chains came from one sample sequenced in a study of early T cells in non-severe SARS-CoV-2 infection. TCRdb analysed the 5' RACE reads with MiXCR anew, one entry per CDR3 protein. The sample lists just under 85,000 distinct CDR3 sequences, about 10% seen once, with around 8% in the top ten. Source: whole blood, taken at baseline. Source of these receptors: an adult who was a healthcare worker with PCR-confirmed SARS-CoV-2 infection or an uninfected control (not recorded which).

V is TRBV13 and J is TRBJ2-1; 13 nucleotides align to TRBD2. There are 16 residues in the CDR3. In germline, CDR1 is PRHDT, CDR2 FYEKMQ (reference sequence). V was clipped by 5 bases and J by 6 bases; unmatched bases: 7. The CDR3 DNA reads TGTGCCAGCAGCCCTACTAGCGGGAGGGAGGGCAATGAGCAGTTCTTC. Protein sequence: CASSPTSGREGNEQFF.

This clonotype was picked up many times. V usage is TRBV30 and J usage is TRBJ2-1; TRBD2 matches 12 bases. This CDR3 region has 15 residues. Germline trimming cut 0 bases from V and 8 bases from J; bases unmatched to any gene: 5. CDR1 and CDR2 from the germline V gene are GTSNPN and SVGIG (reference sequence). The CDR3 is CAWSVPSGRVDEQFF. For the CDR3, the DNA is TGTGCCTGGAGTGTCCCTAGCGGGAGGGTGGATGAGCAGTTCTTC. Full variable domain (outside the CDR3, taken from reference TRBV30 and TRBJ2-1): SQTIHQWPATLVQPVGSPLSLECTVEGTSNPNLYWYRQAAGRGLQLLFYSVGIGQISSEVPQNLSASRPQDRQFILSSKKLLLSDSGFYLCAWSVPSGRVDEQFFGPGTRLTVL.

This clonotype has a count of ten or more. The CDR3: CASSQRASPSDTQYF. In DNA form, the CDR3 reads TGTGCCAGCAGCCAAAGGGCCTCCCCCTCGGATACGCAGTATTTT. The chain joins TRBV3-1 to TRBJ2-3; D not certain. Trimming took off 2 bases at V and 6 bases at J, with 15 bases between the two ends. The CDR3 runs 15 residues. Per the germline V gene, CDR1 is LGHDT and CDR2 is YNNKEL (reference sequence).

This clonotype was recorded a few times. The chain has TRBV10-3 and TRBJ2-3; TRBD2 is a possible D gene (5 bases). V was clipped by 2 bases and J by 3 bases, with 12 bases between them. The germline gives CDR1 ENHRY, CDR2 SYGVKD. The CDR3 is 15 amino acids. CDR3: CAISEPTTITDTQYF. The CDR3 DNA follows: TGTGCCATCAGTGAGCCGACGACTATTACAGATACGCAGTATTTT.

This clonotype was seen many times. This sequence joins TRBV7-9 and TRBJ2-1; D is perhaps TRBD1 (5 bases). Germline-derived CDR1 and CDR2 are SEHNR and FQNEAQ (reference sequence). CDR3 length: 11 residues. Trimming removed 8 bases from V and 10 bases from J, with 12 bases in between. The CDR3 sequence is CASGPTGEQFF. The CDR3 nucleotides are TGTGCCAGCGGACCCACAGGAGAGCAGTTCTTC.

In DNA form, the CDR3 reads TGTGCCAGCTCGGAAGCTAGTGACTATGGCTACACCTTC. Residues: CASSEASDYGYTF. The V call is TRBV18, the J call TRBJ1-2, with unresolved D. The CDR3 spans 13 residues. The germline V gene encodes CDR1 KGHSH and CDR2 LQKENI. With 6 bases removed from V and 3 bases from J, the gap between germline ends came to 11 bases.

The V gene is TRBV7-7, the J gene TRBJ2-7; D is uncertain. The CDR3 loop spans 15 amino acids. Trimming removed 0 bases from V and 0 bases from J, with 9 bases in between. In germline, CDR1 is SSHAT, CDR2 FNYEAQ (reference sequence). As DNA, the CDR3 is TGTGCCAGCAGCTTAGCTAAAGGAAGCTCCTACGAGCAGTACTTC. As protein: CASSLAKGSSYEQYF.

This clonotype occurred a few times. This chain joins TRBV12-3 or TRBV12-4 and TRBJ1-4; possible D gene TRBD1, 5 bases. Trimming pared 6 bases from V and 11 bases from J, leaving 10 bases between. There are 11 residues in the CDR3. The CDR3 here is CASSPGIKLFF. CDR3 DNA: TGTGCCAGCAGCCCAGGGATCAAACTGTTTTTT.

The CDR3, as DNA: TGTGCCAGCAGCTTAGCACCACACAATGAGCAGTTCTTC. Its translation is CASSLAPHNEQFF. The genes are TRBV7-7 and TRBJ2-1; D ambiguous. V lost 0 bases to trimming and J lost 5 bases, with 5 bases between them. The CDR3 consists of 13 residues. Germline lookup yields CDR1 SSHAT and CDR2 FNYEAQ (reference sequence).

This clonotype was recorded at least ten times. The chain has TRBV13 and TRBJ2-7; weak D call: TRBD2 (5 bases). The CDR3 covers 12 residues. Trimming cost V 8 bases and J 4 bases, with 12 bases left between them. Germline loops: CDR1 PRHDT, CDR2 FYEKMQ (reference sequence). This CDR3 reads CASQVGKYEQYF. DNA of the CDR3: TGTGCCAGCCAAGTCGGGAAGTACGAGCAGTACTTC.

Only a few counts were recorded for this clonotype. The chain combines TRBV28 with TRBJ2-7, with 8 nucleotides matching TRBD2. The germline CDR1 and CDR2 sequences are MDHEN and SYDVKM. Trimming took 2 bases from V and 7 from J; bases not matched to a gene: 13. The CDR3 covers 16 residues. In nucleotides, the CDR3 is TGTGCCAGCAGTTTAAGGGGACGACTAGCGCCGGGGGAGCAGTACTTC. Translating gives CASSLRGRLAPGEQYF.